This T cell receptor (beta chain) was sequenced during a study of blood T cell repertoires in COVID-19. Per the original data handling: Amplification with reference gene primers provided the estimates of nucleated cell counts. Profiling relied on immunoSEQ multiplex PCR, and the TCRdb table lists in-frame clones only, not all of them. Clonal size and the V and J genes are those of that table, whereas D and trimming came from the DNA. The data contain about 75,000 clones, around 72% of them singletons. The CDR3 is 15 residues long. The V end was cut by 5 bases, the J end by 2 bases, with 16 bases between. The V gene's germline CDR1 is SEHNR and CDR2 FQNEAQ (reference sequence).

The sequence was obtained from a human donor with acute or convalescent COVID-19. The donor label of this sample is uncertain. This chain joins TRBV7-9 and TRBJ2-7; a weak D match, TRBD2 (6 bases). The sample taken for sequencing was peripheral blood. The CDR3 loop is CASSPGGAGTYEQYF. CDR3 DNA: TGTGCCAGCAGCCCAGGAGGGGCCGGGACCTACGAGCAGTACTTC. Variable domain in full (rest from reference TRBV7-9 and TRBJ2-7): DTGVSQNPRHKITKRGQNVTFRCDPISEHNRLYWYRQTLGQGPEFLTYFQNEAQLEKSRLLSDRFSAERPKGSFSTLEIQRTEQGDSAMYLCASSPGGAGTYEQYFGPGTRLTVT.